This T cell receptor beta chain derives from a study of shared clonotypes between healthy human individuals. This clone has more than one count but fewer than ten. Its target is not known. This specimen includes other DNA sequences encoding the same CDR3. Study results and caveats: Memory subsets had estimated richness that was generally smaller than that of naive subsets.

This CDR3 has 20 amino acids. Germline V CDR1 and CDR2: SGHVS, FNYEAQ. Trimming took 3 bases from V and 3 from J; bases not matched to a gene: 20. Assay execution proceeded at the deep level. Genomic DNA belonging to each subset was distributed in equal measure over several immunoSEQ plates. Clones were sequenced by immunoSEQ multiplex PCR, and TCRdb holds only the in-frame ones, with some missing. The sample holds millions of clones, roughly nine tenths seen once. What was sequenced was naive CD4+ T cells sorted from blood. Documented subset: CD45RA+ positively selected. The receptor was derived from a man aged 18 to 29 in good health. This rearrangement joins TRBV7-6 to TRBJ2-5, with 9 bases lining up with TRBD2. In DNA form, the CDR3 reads TGTGCCAGCAGCTTGGCGGGGGCTGGGGGCGGGAGGGCCTCAGAAGAGACCCAGTACTTC. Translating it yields CASSLAGAGGGRASEETQYF.